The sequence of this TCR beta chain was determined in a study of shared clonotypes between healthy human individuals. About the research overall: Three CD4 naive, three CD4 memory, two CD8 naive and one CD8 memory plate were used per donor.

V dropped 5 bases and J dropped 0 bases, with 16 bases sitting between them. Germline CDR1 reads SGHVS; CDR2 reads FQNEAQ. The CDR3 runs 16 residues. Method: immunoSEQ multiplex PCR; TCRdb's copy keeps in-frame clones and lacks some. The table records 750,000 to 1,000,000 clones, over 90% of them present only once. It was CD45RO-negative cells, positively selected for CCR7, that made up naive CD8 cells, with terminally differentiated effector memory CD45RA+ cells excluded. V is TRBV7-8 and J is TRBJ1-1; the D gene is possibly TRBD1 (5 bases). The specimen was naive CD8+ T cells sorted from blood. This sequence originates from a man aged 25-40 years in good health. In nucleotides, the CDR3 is TGTGCCAGCAGCCCGGATGAGGGACCGATGAACACTGAAGCTTTCTTT. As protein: CASSPDEGPMNTEAFF.